This is a list of T cell receptor beta chains from one sample in a study. TCRdb passed the RT-PCR reads through MiXCR, listing each CDR3 protein once. The data show roughly 1,400 distinct CDR3 sequences, with approximately 35% seen just once and around 10% held by the top ten. Specimen: memory CD4+ T cells from salivary gland. The receptor set was obtained from a female donor with primary Sjogren's syndrome. Each CDR3 is given with its conserved first and last residue.

TRBV20-1	TRBJ1-2	CSAPNSGYGYTF
TRBV5-1	TRBJ1-1	CASSPGTGGLNTEAFF
TRBV15	TRBJ1-1	CATSEAGEVEGNTEAFF
TRBV3-1	TRBJ1-5	CASSQETGNQPQHF
TRBV7-9	TRBJ2-3	CASSVEGTGLADTQYF
TRBV7-9	TRBJ2-1	CASSRHIQEKSYNEQFF
TRBV3-1	TRBJ2-2	CASSQGLLTGELFF
TRBV5-1	TRBJ1-5	CASTDYQPQHF
TRBV15	TRBJ1-1	CATSRDLRGWTEAFF
TRBV20-1	TRBJ2-5	CSGLRQGETQYF
TRBV27	TRBJ2-3	CASSLSIGAGTDTQYF
TRBV20-1	TRBJ2-3	CSARDRARTDTQYF
TRBV20-1	TRBJ2-5	CSGLAPRGETQYF
TRBV28	TRBJ1-1	CASSPPGRPEAFF
TRBV4-2	TRBJ1-1	CASSQDLGGHRNPMNTEAFF
TRBV4-1	TRBJ2-2	CSSRVSQANTGELFF
TRBV12-3/TRBV12-4	TRBJ1-5	CASSFQAGGNQPQHF
TRBV12-3/TRBV12-4	TRBJ2-7	CASSRDRAQWEQYF
TRBV29-1	TRBJ2-5	CSVDGGLGETQYF
TRBV5-1	TRBJ2-3	CASSLVASGGTDTQYF
TRBV4-2	TRBJ2-7	CASRRRPGQGDYEQYF
TRBV13	TRBJ2-6	CASSLRAGANVLTF
TRBV20-1	TRBJ1-1	CSARPDIEAFF
TRBV7-2	TRBJ2-4	CASSLASTGWGKDIQYF
TRBV7-2	TRBJ2-2	CASSLSRRENTGELFF
TRBV11-2	TRBJ2-2	CASSLDRGSGELFF
TRBV20-1	TRBJ2-7	CSARGWGLAGYEQYF
TRBV5-4	TRBJ2-3	CASSLASSTDTQYF
TRBV5-1	TRBJ2-3	CASSRTGTSGGSDTQYF
TRBV5-1	TRBJ1-1	CASSPWTGGETEAFF
TRBV12-3/TRBV12-4	TRBJ2-7	CASSLAGTGREQYF
TRBV15	TRBJ2-7	CATSRIGTEGSEQYF
TRBV4-2	TRBJ2-2	CASSQVVTGATGELFF
TRBV6-6	TRBJ2-3	CASIESGTGYTQYF
TRBV5-1	TRBJ1-3	CASSRGTGAGNTIYF